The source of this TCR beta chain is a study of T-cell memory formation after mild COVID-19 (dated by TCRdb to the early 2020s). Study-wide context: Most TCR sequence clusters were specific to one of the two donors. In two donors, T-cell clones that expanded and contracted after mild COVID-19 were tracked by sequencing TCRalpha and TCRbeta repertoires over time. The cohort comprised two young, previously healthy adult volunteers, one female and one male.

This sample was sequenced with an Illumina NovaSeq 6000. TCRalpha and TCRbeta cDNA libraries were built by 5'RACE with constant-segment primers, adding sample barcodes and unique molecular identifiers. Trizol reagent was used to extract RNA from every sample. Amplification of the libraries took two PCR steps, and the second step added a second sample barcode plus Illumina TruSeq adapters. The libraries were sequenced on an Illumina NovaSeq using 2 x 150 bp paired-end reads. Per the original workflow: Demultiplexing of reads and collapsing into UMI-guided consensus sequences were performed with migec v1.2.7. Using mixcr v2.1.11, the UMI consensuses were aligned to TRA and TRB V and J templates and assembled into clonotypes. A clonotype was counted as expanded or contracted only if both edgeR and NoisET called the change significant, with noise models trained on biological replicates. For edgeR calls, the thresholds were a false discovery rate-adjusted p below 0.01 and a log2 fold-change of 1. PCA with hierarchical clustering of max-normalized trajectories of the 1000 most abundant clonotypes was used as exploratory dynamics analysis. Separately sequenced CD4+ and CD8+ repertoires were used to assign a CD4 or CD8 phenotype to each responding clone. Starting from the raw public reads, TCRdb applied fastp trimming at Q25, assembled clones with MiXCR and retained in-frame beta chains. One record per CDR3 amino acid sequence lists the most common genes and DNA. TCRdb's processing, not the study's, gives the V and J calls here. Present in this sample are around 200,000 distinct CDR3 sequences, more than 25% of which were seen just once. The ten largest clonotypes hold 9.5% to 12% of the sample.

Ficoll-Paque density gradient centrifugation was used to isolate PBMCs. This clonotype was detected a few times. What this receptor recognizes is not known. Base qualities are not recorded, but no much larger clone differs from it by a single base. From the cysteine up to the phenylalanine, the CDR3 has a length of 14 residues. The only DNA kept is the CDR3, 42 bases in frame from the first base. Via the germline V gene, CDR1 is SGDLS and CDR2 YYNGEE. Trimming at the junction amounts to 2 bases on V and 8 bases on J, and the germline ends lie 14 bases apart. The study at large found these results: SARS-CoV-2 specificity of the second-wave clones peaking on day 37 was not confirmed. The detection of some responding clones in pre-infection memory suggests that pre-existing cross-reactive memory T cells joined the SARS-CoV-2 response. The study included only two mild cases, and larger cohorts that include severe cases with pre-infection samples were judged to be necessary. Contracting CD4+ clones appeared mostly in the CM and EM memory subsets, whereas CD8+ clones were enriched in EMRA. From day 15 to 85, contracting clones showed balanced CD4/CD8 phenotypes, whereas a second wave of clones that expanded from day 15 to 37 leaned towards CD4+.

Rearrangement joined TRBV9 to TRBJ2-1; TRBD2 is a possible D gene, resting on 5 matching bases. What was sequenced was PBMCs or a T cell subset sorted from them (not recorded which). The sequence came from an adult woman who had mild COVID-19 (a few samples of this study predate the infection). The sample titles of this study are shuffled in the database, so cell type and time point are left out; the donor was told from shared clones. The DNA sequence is TGTGCCAGCAGCGTCCCCGGGGATGAGTATGAGCAGTTCTTC. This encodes CASSVPGDEYEQFF.